Sequencing of this TCR beta chain was carried out in a study of T cell responses to AZD1222 COVID-19 vaccine (dated by TCRdb to the early 2020s). Concerning the study at large: A total of more than 230 trial participants underwent TCR sequencing, of whom nearly 210 had received two doses of AZD1222 and 26 had received two doses of the MenACWY control vaccine. Trial participants were enrolled by age into 18-55, 56-69 and 70-plus year subgroups, with roughly 150, 30 and 60 TCR-sequenced participants respectively. What the work shows at the level of the full study, not this receptor alone: Because no day 14 peak-response samples were available, repertoires were characterized only after the peak T cell response. CD4 TCRs associated with the vaccine covered the entire spike protein, and the dominant responses were in regions 160-218 and 743-854. After two AZD1222 doses, both the breadth and the depth of spike-specific TCRs were significantly higher than at day 0 and than in MenACWY recipients. Reportedly, close to half of the unique spike-specific TCRs recognized epitopes lying outside the regions that are mutated in the B.1.351 and B.1.1.7 variants. In the small 56-69-year group, the increase in depth fell short of significance, most likely because of low power. Only five or six AZD1222 recipients were SARS-CoV-2 seropositive at baseline, limiting conclusions about previously exposed vaccinees. Most participants were white British and females outnumbered males, and the authors suggested that clonal diversity may have been underestimated.

With respect to this clone: It has no known antigen specificity. No much larger clone exists at a distance of one base, and base qualities are not known.

In the paper's terms, the time point label means: baseline before first vaccination. The treatment or condition label, as the study defines it: meningococcal conjugate vaccine given as trial control. Samples from vaccinated people were obtained from the UK trials COV001 and COV002, which included a single-blind randomized controlled phase 2/3 trial of AZD1222 (ChAdOx1 nCoV-19) in healthy adults. For TCRbeta chain sequencing, PBMC samples from trial participants were taken at day 0 and at day 28 after the second dose. The CDR3 regions of human TCRbeta chains were analyzed by immunosequencing. For the original study's pipeline: TCRs in the repertoires were compared against a reference library of SARS-CoV-2-specific TCRs that had been generated with the MIRA antigen-specificity platform. Breadth was defined as the fraction of unique TCRs that were SARS-CoV-2-associated. Depth was defined as the fraction of total T cells that were SARS-CoV-2-associated. Using the MIRA data, every spike-specific TCR was mapped to the spike region that the TCR reacted to and assigned to either a CD4 or a CD8 class. Log10-transformed breadth and depth values were compared by one-way ANOVA with Sidak's multiple comparisons tests. TCRdb carries this immuneACCESS record with in-frame sequences only. Its versions omit some clonotypes, under half of them owing to an unresolved V gene in the studies checked, with the rest unexplained. That table is the source of V, J and clone size, and D and trimming were worked out from the DNA. The sample table holds approximately 220,000 clones, of which 93% were seen once. Together, the top ten hold more than 0.8% of the sample.

Per the germline V gene, SGHDT is the CDR1 and YYEEEE is the CDR2. There are 16 amino acids in the CDR3, from cysteine to phenylalanine inclusive. Of the read, only the CDR3 DNA is kept; its 48 bases are in frame from base 1. Cut back by 1 base and 0 bases, the V and J ends lie 8 bases apart. Source: peripheral blood, taken on day 0 of MenACWY control vaccination. The receptor comes from an adult in good health. The chain is made from TRBV5-6 and TRBJ1-6, with an unclear D gene assignment. This receptor carries the CDR3 CASSLRSSSYNSPLHF. The sequence in DNA is TGTGCCAGCAGCTTGCGAAGCAGCTCCTATAATTCACCCCTCCACTTT.